The T cell receptor (beta chain) under discussion was sequenced for a study of Ad26.COV2.S vaccination and SARS-CoV-2 variants. At the level of the study: Ad26.COV2.S, an intramuscular injection, was given once or twice 56 days apart. General observations from the study: People who got the vaccine or the placebo had similar non-spike TCR breadth.

CDR1 and CDR2 (germline): SEHNR, FQNEAQ (reference sequence). Trimming removed 5 bases from V and 4 bases from J; junction bases left unmatched: 6. This CDR3 is built from 14 residues. Here immunoSEQ multiplex PCR was the method, and the copy in TCRdb shows in-frame clones only, minus some. The sample holds about 350,000 clones, approximately 84% seen once. A note on this clone: What it binds is unknown.

Specified treatment: around 19 received Ad26.COV2.S at low or high dose, single or two shots; roughly five received placebo; per-sample allocation not given. Samples were taken on day 63 after the first vaccine or placebo injection. Boston provided a donor who was an adult aged 18-55 years. The vaccine antigen was prefusion-stabilized Wuhan SARS-CoV-2 spike. Specimen: peripheral blood, collected in a trial of Ad26.COV2.S vaccine versus placebo. This receptor was obtained from a person aged 18-60 years who received the Ad26.COV2.S COVID-19 vaccine or a placebo. The chain is built from TRBV7-9 and TRBJ1-2, with 8 bases aligning to TRBD1. CDR3 bases: TGTGCCAGCAGCCCAGGGGGCATCGGCTATGGCTACACCTTC. It encodes CASSPGGIGYGYTF.